This TCR beta chain was captured by sequencing in a study of blood T cell repertoires in COVID-19. As for the study in general: The United States, Italy and Spain were the sources of the acute and convalescent COVID-19 samples. The analysed material was cDNA or gDNA that came from T cells, B-cell-depleted T cells, or PBMCs.

Authors' analysis steps: Amplification of reference gene primers provided the estimated nucleated cell counts. Some clones are missing from TCRdb's copy, which holds only in-frame ones; the method was immunoSEQ multiplex PCR. The V and J calls and clone size come from that table; D and trimming were worked out from the DNA. This sample has about 260,000 clones, with 80% to 90% found just once. This CDR3 is 13 amino acids long. The V end was cut by 3 bases, the J end by 4 bases, with 9 bases between. Germline-derived CDR1 and CDR2 are LNHDA and SQIVND (reference sequence). This TCR came from a middle-aged woman who had recovered from COVID-19. The source material was peripheral blood. The chain joins TRBV19 to TRBJ1-2; D is unresolved. The CDR3 loop is CASSISAAYGYTF. In DNA form, the CDR3 reads TGTGCCAGTAGTATTAGCGCGGCCTATGGCTACACCTTC.